The 9 T cell receptor beta chains below come from one sample, sequenced in a study of T cells in Graves' hyperthyroidism and ophthalmopathy. Amplified regions were TCR beta CDR3 sequences from RNA transcripts. The TCR CDR3 was amplified in a first-round RT-PCR using the HTBI primer set. TCRdb re-called the multiplex PCR reads through MiXCR, storing one row per CDR3 protein. This table holds hundreds of thousands of distinct CDR3 sequences, around a quarter found once. Sequencing used blood. These receptors came from a man aged 45-65 years with Graves' hyperthyroidism.

This clonotype was seen a few times. The chain recombines TRBV11-1 with TRBJ2-2, with D unresolved. Deletions cut 1 base from V and 6 bases from J, with 9 bases between. Per germline, CDR1 SGHAT and CDR2 FQDESV (reference sequence). This CDR3 comprises 14 residues. The CDR3 here is CASSLELGAGELFF. CDR3 nucleotides: TGTGCCAGCAGCTTAGAGCTAGGTGCCGGGGAGCTGTTTTTT.

The chain is built from TRBV7-3 and TRBJ2-3; either TRBD1 or TRBD2 may fit D (5 bases each). The V end lost 5 bases, the J end lost 4 bases, and 16 bases lay between the germline ends. The CDR3 contains 15 residues. Germline V gene lookup returns CDR1 SGHTA and CDR2 FQGTGA. In DNA form, the CDR3 reads TGTGCCAGCAGCGGACCCGAGGGGATTGCAGATACGCAGTATTTT. It codes for CASSGPEGIADTQYF. Combining the CDR3 with reference TRBV7-3 and TRBJ2-3 gives the whole variable domain GAGVSQTPSNKVTEKGKYVELRCDPISGHTALYWYRQSLGQGPEFLIYFQGTGAADDSGLPNDRFFAVRPEGSVSTLKIQRTERGDSAVYLCASSGPEGIADTQYFGPGTRLTVL.

This clonotype has more than one count but fewer than ten. This chain links TRBV20-1 with TRBJ1-1, with D tentatively TRBD1 (6 bases). Germline V lookup: CDR1 DFQATT, CDR2 SNEGSKA (reference sequence). This CDR3 spans 12 amino acids. V lost 0 bases and J lost 8, with 10 bases in between. This chain's CDR3 is CSAREGGREAFF. DNA of the CDR3: TGCAGTGCTAGAGAAGGGGGGCGCGAAGCTTTCTTT.

The rearrangement joins TRBV29-1 to TRBJ2-7; D not resolved. The ends were cut back, 4 bases at V and 1 base at J, with 5 bases in the middle. The germline CDR1 and CDR2 sequences are SQVTM and ANQGSEA. CDR3 length: 11 amino acids. CDR3 sequence (DNA): TGCAGCGTTGTTGCATCCTACGAGCAGTACTTC. Its protein is CSVVASYEQYF.

The CDR3 sequence is CASSLVPLLAGEPPEQFF. In nucleotides, the CDR3 is TGTGCCAGCAGCTTAGTACCCCTGTTAGCGGGAGAACCCCCTGAGCAGTTCTTC. The chain carries TRBV7-6 and TRBJ2-1, with 9 bases matching TRBD2. The V segment lost 1 base and the J segment 9 bases; nucleotides outside the gene matches: 16. The CDR3 extends over 18 amino acids. The germline V gene has CDR1 SGHVS and CDR2 FNYEAQ.

The chain uses TRBV29-1 and TRBJ2-1; 7 bases line up with TRBD2. The CDR3 has 14 amino acids. Per the germline V gene, CDR1 is SQVTM and CDR2 is ANQGSEA. The V and J ends lost 4 bases and 0 bases, in that order; junction bases with no gene match: 3. The CDR3 nucleotides read TGCAGCGTTGGGGGCGGGGGCTCCTACAATGAGCAGTTCTTC. Amino acid sequence: CSVGGGGSYNEQFF.

The table lists this clonotype with many counts. The chain carries TRBV27 and TRBJ2-1, with 11 bases identical to TRBD2. V lost 5 bases, J lost 7 bases, and 7 bases stayed unmatched. CDR1 and CDR2 from the germline V gene are MNHEY and SMNVEV (reference sequence). This CDR3 region has 15 residues. CDR3 DNA sequence: TGTGCCAGCAGTGATGGGACTAGCGGACTAAATGAGCAGTTCTTC. It codes for CASSDGTSGLNEQFF.

The V call is TRBV19, the J call TRBJ2-5; D possibly matches TRBD1 or TRBD2 (5 bases each). The CDR3 contains 15 residues. With 3 bases removed from V and 3 bases from J, the gap between germline ends came to 14 bases. CDR1 and CDR2 from the germline V gene are LNHDA and SQIVND (reference sequence). The CDR3 loop reads CASSIGASFEETQYF. CDR3 in DNA: TGTGCCAGTAGTATCGGGGCGAGCTTTGAAGAGACCCAGTACTTC.

This clonotype was picked up many times. The rearrangement links TRBV28 to TRBJ1-1, with a possible D match to TRBD1 (6 bases). This CDR3 has 16 amino acids. Looked up from germline, CDR1 is MDHEN and CDR2 is SYDVKM. V lost 8 bases and J 4 bases, leaving 23 bases between the germline ends. The DNA for the CDR3 is TGTGCCAGCCCACCCGCCGGGGGGCTGGCGGGCACTGAAGCTTTCTTT. Translated, it gives CASPPAGGLAGTEAFF.